This T cell receptor (beta chain) came from a study of cytomegalovirus exposure and HLA in healthy donors. At the level of the study: Caucasian-associated ancestry cluster membership applied to about four fifths of about 370 genotyped donors.

The PCR ran on 60 Vbeta and 13 Jbeta primers. Assay: immunoSEQ multiplex PCR; the TCRdb copy retains only in-frame clones and omits some. The sample carries around 130,000 clones, 65% to 80% recorded once. The length of the CDR3 is 14 residues. Trimming stripped 7 bases from V and 6 bases from J, with 16 bases between. Germline CDR1 and CDR2: LNHDA and SQIVND (reference sequence). Whole-study findings and limits: TCR beta chains numbering 164 were designated cytomegalovirus-associated.

This clone was found a few times. Its antigen is unidentified. V is TRBV19 and J is TRBJ1-5, with D possibly matching TRBD1 (6 bases). The receptor's source is a woman aged 40 to 50 in good health and CMV-seronegative. Sequenced sample: PBMCs. The CDR3 here is CASTRSGAGQPQHF. DNA of the CDR3: TGTGCCAGTACCAGGTCAGGGGCAGGTCAGCCCCAGCATTTT.